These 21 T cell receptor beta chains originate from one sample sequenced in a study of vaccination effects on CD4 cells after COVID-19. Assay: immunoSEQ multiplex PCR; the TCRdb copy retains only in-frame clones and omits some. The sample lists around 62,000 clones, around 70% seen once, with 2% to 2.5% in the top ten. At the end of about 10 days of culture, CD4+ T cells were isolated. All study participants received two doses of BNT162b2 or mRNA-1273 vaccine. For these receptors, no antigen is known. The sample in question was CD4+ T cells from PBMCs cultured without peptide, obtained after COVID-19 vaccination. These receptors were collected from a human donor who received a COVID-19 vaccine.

The CDR3 loop is CTSSQSLSGARETQYF. Written as DNA, the CDR3 is TGCACCAGCAGCCAGTCTCTAAGCGGGGCCCGGGAGACCCAGTACTTC. The chain carries TRBV1 and TRBJ2-5; the D call of TRBD2 is as the table states it, not checked on the DNA. TRBV1 is a recognized pseudogene. The CDR3 length is 16 residues.

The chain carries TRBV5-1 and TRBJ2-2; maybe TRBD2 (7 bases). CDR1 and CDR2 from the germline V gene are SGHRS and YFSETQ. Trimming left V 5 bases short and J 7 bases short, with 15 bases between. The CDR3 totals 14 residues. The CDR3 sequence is CASRPWGGVGELFF. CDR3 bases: TGCGCCAGCAGACCTTGGGGGGGCGTCGGGGAGCTGTTTTTT.

CDR3 DNA sequence: TGTGCCACCATCCGGGCAGGTGCGAACACTGAAGCTTTCTTT. Its translation: CATIRAGANTEAFF. The V call is TRBV27, the J call TRBJ1-1; the D is unclear. The CDR3 is 14 amino acids. The V end was cut by 10 bases, the J end by 1 base, with 16 bases between. CDR1 MNHEY and CDR2 SMNVEV come from the germline V gene (reference sequence).

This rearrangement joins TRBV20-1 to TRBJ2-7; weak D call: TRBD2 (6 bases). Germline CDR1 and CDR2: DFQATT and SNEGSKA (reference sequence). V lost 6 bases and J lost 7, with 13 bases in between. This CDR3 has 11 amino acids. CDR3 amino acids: CSARLGLEQYV. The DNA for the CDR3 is TGCAGTGCGAGACTAGGACTTGAGCAGTACGTC.

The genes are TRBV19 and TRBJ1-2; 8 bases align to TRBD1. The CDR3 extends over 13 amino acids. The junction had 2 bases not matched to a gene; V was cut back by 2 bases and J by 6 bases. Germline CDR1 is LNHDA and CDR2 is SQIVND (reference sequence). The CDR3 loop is CASSIQGADGYTF. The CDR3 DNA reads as TGTGCCAGTAGTATACAGGGGGCCGATGGCTACACCTTC.

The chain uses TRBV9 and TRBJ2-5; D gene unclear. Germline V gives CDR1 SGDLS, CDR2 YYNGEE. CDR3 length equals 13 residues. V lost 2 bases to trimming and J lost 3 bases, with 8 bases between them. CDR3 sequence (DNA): TGTGCCAGCAGCGTCGGGCTGAAAGAGACCCAGTACTTC. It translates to CASSVGLKETQYF.

The CDR3 is CASSQHPLQSTGGNEQYV. DNA for the CDR3: TGTGCCAGCAGCCAGCACCCGCTTCAATCGACAGGGGGCAACGAGCAGTACGTC. The gene calls are TRBV3-1 (or the pseudogene TRBV3-2) and TRBJ2-7; 10 bases are shared with TRBD1. Trimming removed 3 bases from V and 5 bases from J; junction bases left unmatched: 16. Per the germline V gene, CDR1 is LGHDT and CDR2 is YNNKEL (reference sequence). The CDR3 contains 18 residues.

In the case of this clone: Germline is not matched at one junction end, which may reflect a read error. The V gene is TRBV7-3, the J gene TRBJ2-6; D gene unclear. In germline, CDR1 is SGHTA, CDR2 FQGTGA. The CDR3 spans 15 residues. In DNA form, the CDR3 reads TGTGCCAGCAGCCCGACGACCACTGGCGCCAACGTCCTGACTTTC. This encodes CASSPTTTGANVLTF.

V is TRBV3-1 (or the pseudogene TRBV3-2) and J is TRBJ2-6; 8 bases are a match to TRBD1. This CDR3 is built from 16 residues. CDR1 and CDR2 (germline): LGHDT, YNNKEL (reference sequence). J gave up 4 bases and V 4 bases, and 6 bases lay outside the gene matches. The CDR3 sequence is CASSLSRGPGANVLTF. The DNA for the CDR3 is TGTGCCAGCAGCCTAAGCAGGGGGCCCGGGGCCAACGTCCTGACTTTC.

The CDR3 DNA reads as TGTGCCAGCAGCGTAGCTAGCGGGGGGGCAGGAGAGACCCAGTACTTC. Its protein is CASSVASGGAGETQYF. J is TRBJ2-5 and V is TRBV9; 12 bases are a match to TRBD2. The CDR3 loop spans 16 amino acids. V gave up 0 bases and J gave up 4 bases; unmatched junction bases: 4. CDR1 is SGDLS and CDR2 is YYNGEE in the germline V gene.

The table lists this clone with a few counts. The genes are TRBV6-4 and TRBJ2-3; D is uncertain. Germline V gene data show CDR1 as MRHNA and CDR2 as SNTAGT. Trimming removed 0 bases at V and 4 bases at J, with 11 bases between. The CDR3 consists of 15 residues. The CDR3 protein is CASSDSYGLADTQYF. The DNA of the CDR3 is TGTGCCAGCAGTGACTCATATGGGTTAGCAGATACGCAGTATTTT.

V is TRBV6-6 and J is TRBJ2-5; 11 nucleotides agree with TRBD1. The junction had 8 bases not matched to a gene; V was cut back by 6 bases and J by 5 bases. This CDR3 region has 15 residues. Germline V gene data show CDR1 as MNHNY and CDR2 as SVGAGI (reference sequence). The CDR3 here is CASSRQDRGQETQYF. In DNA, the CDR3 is TGTGCCAGCAGCAGGCAGGACAGGGGGCAGGAGACCCAGTACTTC.

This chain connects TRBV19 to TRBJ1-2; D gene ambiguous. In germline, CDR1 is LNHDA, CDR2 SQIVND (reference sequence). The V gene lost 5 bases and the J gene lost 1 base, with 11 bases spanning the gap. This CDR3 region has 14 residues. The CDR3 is CASSLGPINYGYTF. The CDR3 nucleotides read TGTGCCAGTAGTCTAGGACCGATTAACTATGGCTACACCTTC.

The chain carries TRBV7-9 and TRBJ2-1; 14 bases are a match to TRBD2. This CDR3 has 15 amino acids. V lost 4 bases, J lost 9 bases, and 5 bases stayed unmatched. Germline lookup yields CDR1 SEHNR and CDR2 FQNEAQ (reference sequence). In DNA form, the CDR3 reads TGTGCCAGCAGCTATGGGACTAGCGGGGGTGTTGAGCAGTTCTTC. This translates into CASSYGTSGGVEQFF.

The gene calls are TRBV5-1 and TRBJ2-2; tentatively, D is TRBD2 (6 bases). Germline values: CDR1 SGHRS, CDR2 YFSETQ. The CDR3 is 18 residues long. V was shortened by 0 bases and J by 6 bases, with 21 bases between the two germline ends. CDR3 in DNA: TGCGCCAGCAGCTTGGGGCCCGCATCCGATAGCGGCCCCGGGGAGCTGTTTTTT. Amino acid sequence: CASSLGPASDSGPGELFF.

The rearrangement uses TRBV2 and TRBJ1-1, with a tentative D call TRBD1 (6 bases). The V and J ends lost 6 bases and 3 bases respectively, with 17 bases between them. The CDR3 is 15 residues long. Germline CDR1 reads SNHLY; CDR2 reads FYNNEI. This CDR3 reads CASSPRTGADTEAFF. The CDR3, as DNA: TGTGCCAGCAGCCCTAGGACGGGGGCCGACACTGAAGCTTTCTTT.

The CDR3 DNA reads TGCGCCAGCACCAAGGGACTAGCGGGTGACCGTAACACAGATACGCAGTATTTT. Its translation: CASTKGLAGDRNTDTQYF. The rearrangement links TRBV10-2 to TRBJ2-3, with 12 bases fitting TRBD2. V was pared by 7 bases and J by 2 bases, with 13 bases of the junction left unmatched. The germline V gene encodes CDR1 WSHSY and CDR2 SAAADI. This CDR3 has 18 residues.

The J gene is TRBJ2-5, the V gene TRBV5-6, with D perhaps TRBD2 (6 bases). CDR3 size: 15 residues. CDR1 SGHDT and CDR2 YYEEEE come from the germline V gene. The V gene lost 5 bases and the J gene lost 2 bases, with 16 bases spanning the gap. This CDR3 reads CASSGIRAGQETQYF. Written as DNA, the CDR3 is TGTGCCAGCAGTGGGATACGGGCGGGGCAAGAGACCCAGTACTTC.

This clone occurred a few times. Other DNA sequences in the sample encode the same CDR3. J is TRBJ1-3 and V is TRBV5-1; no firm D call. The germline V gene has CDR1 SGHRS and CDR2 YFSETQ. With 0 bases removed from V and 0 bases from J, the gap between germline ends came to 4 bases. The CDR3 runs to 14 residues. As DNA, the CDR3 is TGCGCCAGCAGCTTGGGGAGCTCTGGAAACACCATATATTTT. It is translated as CASSLGSSGNTIYF. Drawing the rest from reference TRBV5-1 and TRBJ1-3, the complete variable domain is KAGVTQTPRYLIKTRGQQVTLSCSPISGHRSVSWYQQTPGQGLQFLFEYFSETQRNKGNFPGRFSGRQFSNSRSEMNVSTLELGDSALYLCASSLGSSGNTIYFGEGSWLTVV.

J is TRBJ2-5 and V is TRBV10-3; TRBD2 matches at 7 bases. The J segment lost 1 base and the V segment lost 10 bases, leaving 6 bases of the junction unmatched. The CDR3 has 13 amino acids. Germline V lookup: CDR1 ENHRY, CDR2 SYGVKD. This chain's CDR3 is CATTGTIQETQYF. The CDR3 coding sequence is TGTGCCACAACGGGGACTATCCAAGAGACCCAGTACTTC.

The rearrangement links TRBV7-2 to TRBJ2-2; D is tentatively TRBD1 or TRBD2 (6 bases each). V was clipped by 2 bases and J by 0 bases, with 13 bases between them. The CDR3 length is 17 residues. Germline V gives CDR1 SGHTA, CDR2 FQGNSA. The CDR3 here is CASSLRGQSPNTGELFF. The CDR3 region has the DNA TGTGCCAGCAGCTTACGGGGGCAGAGCCCGAACACCGGGGAGCTGTTTTTT. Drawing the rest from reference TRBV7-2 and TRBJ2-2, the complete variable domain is GAGVSQSPSNKVTEKGKDVELRCDPISGHTALYWYRQSLGQGLEFLIYFQGNSAPDKSGLPSDRFSAERTGGSVSTLTIQRTQQEDSAVYLCASSLRGQSPNTGELFFGEGSRLTVL.